Listed below are T cell receptor beta chains from one sample, sequenced in a study of metastatic and nonmetastatic thyroid tumors. TCRdb reanalyzed the PCR reads via MiXCR. This sample has approximately 86,000 clones, with under 15% found just once. Sequenced sample: tumor tissue. These receptors all come from a female donor with papillary thyroid cancer or a benign thyroid nodule (not recorded which). Some clones in this sample may be carry-over from other donors' samples. The CDR3 runs from the conserved cysteine through the conserved F or W.

v_call: TRBV20-1; cdr3_aa: CSARDFRAAITDTQYF
v_call: TRBV28; cdr3_aa: CASSFLTGAETQYF
v_call: TRBV19; cdr3_aa: CASSIMPGANYGYTF
v_call: TRBV18; cdr3_aa: CASSPLAGANNEQFF
v_call: TRBV11-3; cdr3_aa: CASSGGTNTGELFF
v_call: TRBV11-2; cdr3_aa: CASSLGSGSFYEQYF
v_call: TRBV24-1; cdr3_aa: CATSDEGSRGFLGYTF
v_call: TRBV11-3; cdr3_aa: CASRRDRPYEQYF
v_call: TRBV4-2; cdr3_aa: CVSSQDPIHRGNQPQHF
v_call: TRBV30; cdr3_aa: CAFAAGGGQTQYF
v_call: TRBV7-7; cdr3_aa: CASSRNRDVEAQYF
v_call: TRBV6-1; cdr3_aa: CASSLNENRIYNEQFF
v_call: TRBV19; cdr3_aa: CASGAGDFEQYF
v_call: TRBV25-1; cdr3_aa: CASSVGTEAFF
v_call: TRBV28; cdr3_aa: CASRQSPSTDTQYF
v_call: TRBV6-2/TRBV6-3; cdr3_aa: CASRLAGANTGELFF
v_call: TRBV27; cdr3_aa: CASSPRGRGETQYF
v_call: TRBV28; cdr3_aa: CASSWPGDNYGYTF
v_call: TRBV2; cdr3_aa: CASSGQSDYGYTF
v_call: TRBV20-1; cdr3_aa: CSAAAGRGADNEQFF
v_call: TRBV6-5; cdr3_aa: CASSYPPLSGSLGQGTQYF
v_call: TRBV25-1; cdr3_aa: CASSETGRGTQYF
v_call: TRBV7-9; cdr3_aa: CASSPGTGGQTQYF
v_call: TRBV5-1; cdr3_aa: CASSLEQGARSNEQFF
v_call: TRBV7-7; cdr3_aa: CASSLASGSGAREFF
v_call: TRBV5-1; cdr3_aa: CASSLMVGNTEAFF
v_call: TRBV15; cdr3_aa: CATSIAGIGSPLHF
v_call: TRBV6-1; cdr3_aa: CASSEFGNQPQHF
v_call: TRBV29-1; cdr3_aa: CSVGQGFEQYF
v_call: TRBV7-9; cdr3_aa: CASRPSGTATDTQYF
v_call: TRBV27; cdr3_aa: CASSSSWGGTTTGELFF
v_call: TRBV29-1; cdr3_aa: CMGGTGPNYGYTF
v_call: TRBV27; cdr3_aa: CASRLMRAGDTQYF
v_call: TRBV28; cdr3_aa: CASSLSGDEQFF
v_call: TRBV3-1; cdr3_aa: CASSQTVVGVGPQHF
v_call: TRBV6-1; cdr3_aa: CASSEPVVMTYF
v_call: TRBV24-1; cdr3_aa: CATSDPGQGNTGELFF
v_call: TRBV20-1; cdr3_aa: CSARGQGGLTLVYNEQFF
v_call: TRBV30; cdr3_aa: CAWSVLWGRYEQYF
v_call: TRBV5-4; cdr3_aa: CASSPPAGELFF
v_call: TRBV12-3/TRBV12-4; cdr3_aa: CASRLAGGDNEQFF
v_call: TRBV10-2; cdr3_aa: CASSDWRGTDTQYF
v_call: TRBV12-3/TRBV12-4; cdr3_aa: CASSPRVAGKETQYF
v_call: TRBV5-4; cdr3_aa: CASRGPGGQNTGELFF
v_call: TRBV5-4; cdr3_aa: CASSLVATYNEQFF
v_call: TRBV12-3/TRBV12-4; cdr3_aa: CASSWGRGAYEQYF
v_call: TRBV12-3/TRBV12-4; cdr3_aa: CASSLRFESRGYNEQFF
v_call: TRBV27; cdr3_aa: CASSLLTPTSTDTQYF
v_call: TRBV19; cdr3_aa: CASSIGGSGRNEQFF
v_call: TRBV7-8; cdr3_aa: CASSLVAGGQLSEQYF
v_call: TRBV19; cdr3_aa: CASSSPGTVTYEQYF
v_call: TRBV6-1; cdr3_aa: CASSERWTGRRNTGELFF
v_call: TRBV5-6; cdr3_aa: CASSLLGELNTEAFF
v_call: TRBV7-8; cdr3_aa: CASSSQGMNTEAFF
v_call: TRBV29-1; cdr3_aa: CSVEDPQRASYNEQFF
v_call: TRBV11-3; cdr3_aa: CASSASGTITDTQYF
v_call: TRBV29-1; cdr3_aa: CSVGGRKTGIGQYF